One and the same sample provided the 18 T cell receptor beta chains below, sequenced in a study of T cells expressing NK-cell markers. TCRdb processed the 5' RACE reads again and assigns one entry to each CDR3 protein, with no DNA. The repertoire table contains a few hundred thousand distinct CDR3 sequences. Sequencing used blood T cells: a sorted CD56 or NKG2C T cell subset, CD4+ or CD8+ T cells, or bulk PBMC T cells (not recorded which). These receptors came from a man aged 18-75 years in good health.

This sequence joins TRBV5-6 and TRBJ1-1; absent DNA, TCRdb's TRBD1 call cannot be checked. CDR1 and CDR2 from the germline V gene are SGHDT and YYEEEE. The CDR3 is 15 residues long. CDR3 sequence: CASSLWRMGDTEAFF.

This rearrangement joins TRBV2 to TRBJ1-5; as DNA is missing, the TRBD1 call by TCRdb cannot be tested. Germline V gene lookup returns CDR1 SNHLY and CDR2 FYNNEI. This CDR3 spans 14 amino acids. The CDR3: CASSALQGTQPQHF.

The chain employs TRBV6-1 and TRBJ1-4; TCRdb indicates TRBD1, and absent DNA this call remains unverified. Germline CDR1 MNHNS, CDR2 SASEGT. The CDR3 length is 15 residues. CDR3 residues: CASSGGGTGNEKLFF.

The chain's CDR3 is CSAAYSVGLEQYF. The chain uses TRBV20-1 and TRBJ2-7. This CDR3 contains 13 residues. The germline V gene has CDR1 DFQATT and CDR2 SNEGSKA (reference sequence).

The chain combines TRBV11-2 with TRBJ2-2; the D call of TRBD1 rests on TCRdb alone, since no DNA is present to check it. Germline CDR1 is SGHAT and CDR2 is FQNNGV. The CDR3 covers 18 residues. CDR3 sequence: CASSLDGMQGWGTGELFF.

The CDR3 loop is CASRTGAGVSYTF. The chain joins TRBV2 to TRBJ1-2; absent DNA, TCRdb's TRBD1 call cannot be checked. The V gene's germline CDR1 is SNHLY and CDR2 FYNNEI. This CDR3 is built from 13 residues.

The CDR3 sequence is CASSFPTSGGSYNEQFF. The gene calls are TRBV5-6 and TRBJ2-1; TCRdb's assignment of TRBD2 cannot be checked, as there is no DNA. The CDR3 runs 17 residues. Germline lookup yields CDR1 SGHDT and CDR2 YYEEEE.

CDR3 sequence: CASSLPGWPQYF. This chain links TRBV6-5 with TRBJ2-5; TCRdb calls TRBD2, which cannot be checked without DNA. Germline loops: CDR1 MNHEY, CDR2 SVGAGI. This CDR3 contains 12 residues.

The chain recombines TRBV12-3 or TRBV12-4 with TRBJ1-2; TCRdb indicates TRBD1, and absent DNA this call remains unverified. CDR3 size: 16 residues. The CDR3 is CASSNRDRGLDYGYTF.

The chain links TRBV25-1 to TRBJ2-4; TCRdb's assignment of TRBD1 cannot be checked, as there is no DNA. This CDR3 has 16 residues. The germline V gene has CDR1 MGHDK and CDR2 SYGVNS. The CDR3 region is CASSPRGTRSENIQYF. The variable domain in full, completed from reference TRBV25-1 and TRBJ2-4, reads EADIYQTPRYLVIGTGKKITLECSQTMGHDKMYWYQQDPGMELHLIHYSYGVNSTEKGDLSSESTVSRIRTEHFPLTLESARPSHTSQYLCASSPRGTRSENIQYFGAGTRLSVL.

The chain employs TRBV7-9 and TRBJ2-3; the TRBD2 assignment by TCRdb is unverifiable without DNA. CDR1 SEHNR and CDR2 FQNEAQ come from the germline V gene (reference sequence). The CDR3 contains 16 residues. The chain's CDR3 is CASSRGTSGHTDTQYF.

The gene calls are TRBV6-1 and TRBJ1-6; TCRdb's assignment of TRBD1 cannot be checked, as there is no DNA. The CDR3 sequence is 15 residues long. Germline-derived CDR1 and CDR2 are MNHNS and SASEGT. CDR3 residues: CASSPGQGWDSPLHF.

The chain links TRBV11-2 to TRBJ1-2; TCRdb's assignment of TRBD1 cannot be checked, as there is no DNA. There are 15 residues in the CDR3. The V gene's germline CDR1 is SGHAT and CDR2 FQNNGV. The CDR3 region is CASAVGGATPYGYTF.

The chain is built from TRBV6-5 and TRBJ2-1; TCRdb gives TRBD1 as the D gene, but with no DNA this cannot be confirmed. In germline, CDR1 is MNHEY, CDR2 SVGAGI. The CDR3 is 16 residues long. The CDR3 loop reads CASRKGGTGFYNEQFF.

This sequence joins TRBV2 and TRBJ2-2; absent DNA, TCRdb's TRBD1 call cannot be checked. This CDR3 comprises 12 residues. The germline CDR1 and CDR2 sequences are SNHLY and FYNNEI. CDR3 residues: CASTPWGGELFF.

This rearrangement joins TRBV28 to TRBJ2-1; TCRdb gives TRBD2 as the D gene, but with no DNA this cannot be confirmed. From germline, CDR1 is MDHEN and CDR2 SYDVKM. This CDR3 has 16 amino acids. The chain's CDR3 is CASSLAGTGTYNEQFF.

V usage is TRBV18 and J usage is TRBJ1-4; TCRdb's assignment of TRBD1 cannot be checked, as there is no DNA. This CDR3 spans 13 amino acids. The germline V gene has CDR1 KGHSH and CDR2 LQKENI. The CDR3 loop is CASSPSQGEKLFF. The full variable domain, in which reference TRBV18 and TRBJ1-4 provide the parts outside the CDR3, is NAGVMQNPRHLVRRRGQEARLRCSPMKGHSHVYWYRQLPEEGLKFMVYLQKENIIDESGMPKERFSAEFPKEGPSILRIQQVVRGDSAAYFCASSPSQGEKLFFGSGTQLSVL.

V and J are TRBV5-6 and TRBJ2-3; TCRdb calls TRBD1, which cannot be checked without DNA. The CDR3 has 15 residues. CDR1 is SGHDT, CDR2 YYEEEE, per germline. The CDR3 here is CASSLVGAGTDTQYF.